The rows below give T cell receptor beta chains drawn from one sample of a study of cytomegalovirus exposure and HLA in healthy donors. The assay was immunoSEQ multiplex PCR, and TCRdb's table has in-frame clones only and misses some. Counted here are roughly 250,000 clones, approximately 86% occurring once; the ten biggest clones make up roughly 1.2%. The sequencing sample was made of PBMCs. All receptors come from a woman in her twenties or thirties in good health and CMV-seropositive. The CDR3 runs from the conserved cysteine through the conserved F or W. The D gene is left open where the match is weak. Clone sizes are given selectively: once, few, many, or a class where the clone is expanded.

clone_size: .
j_call: TRBJ2-7
v_call: TRBV18
d_call: TRBD2
cdr3_nt: TGTGCCAGCTCACTGGGACTAGCGGTGTCCTACGAGCAGTACTTC
cdr3_aa: CASSLGLAVSYEQYF

clone_size: few
j_call: TRBJ2-7
v_call: TRBV28
d_call: TRBD1
cdr3_nt: TGTGCCAGCAGTCTTCCCCCCTGGCCGCGACAGGGGTGGGGCTACGAGCAGTACTTC
cdr3_aa: CASSLPPWPRQGWGYEQYF

clone_size: .
j_call: TRBJ2-3
v_call: TRBV2
d_call: .
cdr3_nt: TGTGCCAGCAACCCCCCTATGTCTGGCACAGATACGCAGTATTTT
cdr3_aa: CASNPPMSGTDTQYF

clone_size: once
j_call: TRBJ2-1
v_call: TRBV29-1
d_call: TRBD2
cdr3_nt: TGCAGCGTTGCCGGGACTAGCGGGAGTCATGAGCAGTTCTTC
cdr3_aa: CSVAGTSGSHEQFF

clone_size: .
j_call: TRBJ1-4
v_call: TRBV5-1
d_call: .
cdr3_nt: TGCGCCAGCGTAAGCAGGGAACTGTTTTTT
cdr3_aa: CASVSRELFF

clone_size: .
j_call: TRBJ1-5
v_call: TRBV19
d_call: TRBD1
cdr3_nt: TGTGCCAGTGGACTACAGGGGGGATTTATCAATCAGCCCCAGCATTTT
cdr3_aa: CASGLQGGFINQPQHF

clone_size: .
j_call: TRBJ2-7
v_call: TRBV10-3
d_call: .
cdr3_nt: TGTGCCATCAGTGCAGATCGACAGGTCTCCTACGAGCAGTACTTC
cdr3_aa: CAISADRQVSYEQYF

clone_size: .
j_call: TRBJ1-2
v_call: TRBV30
d_call: TRBD1
cdr3_nt: TGTGCCTGGAGAAACACAGGGGGCCCGCGAGGCTACACCTTC
cdr3_aa: CAWRNTGGPRGYTF

clone_size: few
j_call: TRBJ1-5
v_call: TRBV28
d_call: .
cdr3_nt: TGTGCCAGCAGTTTTCAGGATCTTAGCAATCAGCCCCAGCATTTT
cdr3_aa: CASSFQDLSNQPQHF

clone_size: .
j_call: TRBJ1-2
v_call: TRBV7-2
d_call: TRBD1
cdr3_nt: TGTGCCAGCAGCCCGGAGCTGGCCAGGGGGTATGGCTACACCTTC
cdr3_aa: CASSPELARGYGYTF

clone_size: .
j_call: TRBJ1-1
v_call: TRBV7-3
d_call: TRBD1
cdr3_nt: TGTGCCAGCAGCCCGACAGGGGGAGGGCACACTGAAGCTTTCTTT
cdr3_aa: CASSPTGGGHTEAFF

clone_size: .
j_call: TRBJ2-2
v_call: TRBV5-1
d_call: TRBD2
cdr3_nt: TGCGCCAGCAGTCCGGGACTAGCGTGGACCGGGGAGCTGTTTTTT
cdr3_aa: CASSPGLAWTGELFF

clone_size: few
j_call: TRBJ2-7
v_call: TRBV13
d_call: TRBD1
cdr3_nt: TGTGCCAGCAGCATTGACAGGGCCCTCTACGAGCAGTACTTC
cdr3_aa: CASSIDRALYEQYF

clone_size: .
j_call: TRBJ2-1
v_call: TRBV6-4
d_call: .
cdr3_nt: TGTGCCAGCAGTGACGAAGGGGGAAGATACAATGAGCAGTTCTTC
cdr3_aa: CASSDEGGRYNEQFF

clone_size: .
j_call: TRBJ2-7
v_call: TRBV20-1
d_call: .
cdr3_nt: TGCAGTGTAAAACTAGAGAGTGAGCAGTACTTC
cdr3_aa: CSVKLESEQYF

clone_size: .
j_call: TRBJ2-3
v_call: TRBV25-1
d_call: TRBD1
cdr3_nt: TGTGCCAGCAGTGAATCGGGACAGTTGGGGCAGTATTTT
cdr3_aa: CASSESGQLGQYF

clone_size: .
j_call: TRBJ2-5
v_call: TRBV27
d_call: .
cdr3_nt: TGTGCCAGCTCCGTAAGTCCCCCGGGGACCCAGTACTTC
cdr3_aa: CASSVSPPGTQYF

clone_size: .
j_call: TRBJ2-3
v_call: TRBV2
d_call: TRBD2
cdr3_nt: TGTGCCAGCAGTCCTAGAGCGGGAGGGCCATCAGATACGCAGTATTTT
cdr3_aa: CASSPRAGGPSDTQYF

clone_size: .
j_call: TRBJ2-1
v_call: TRBV7-9
d_call: TRBD2
cdr3_nt: TGTGCCAGCAGCTTTGGAGGGACTAGCGGGAGATTATCCTACAATGAGCAGTTCTTC
cdr3_aa: CASSFGGTSGRLSYNEQFF

clone_size: .
j_call: TRBJ2-7
v_call: TRBV6-1
d_call: TRBD1
cdr3_nt: TGTGCCAGCAGTGAGCGGATCGGGACAGGCGATTGGACCTACGAGCAGTACTTC
cdr3_aa: CASSERIGTGDWTYEQYF

clone_size: .
j_call: TRBJ2-7
v_call: TRBV5-1
d_call: TRBD1
cdr3_nt: TGCGCCAGCAGCCCCGGCGGGGACAGGGTCCACGAGCAGTACTTC
cdr3_aa: CASSPGGDRVHEQYF

clone_size: .
j_call: TRBJ2-7
v_call: TRBV30
d_call: TRBD1
cdr3_nt: TGTGCCTGGAGTCCAAAACCGGGACAGAAGATCGATAAACCGATTTACGAGCAGTACTTC
cdr3_aa: CAWSPKPGQKIDKPIYEQYF

clone_size: few
j_call: TRBJ2-1
v_call: TRBV14
d_call: TRBD1
cdr3_nt: TGTGCCAGTCGCTTTTTGGACAGGCTTCTGAATGAGCAGTTCTTC
cdr3_aa: CASRFLDRLLNEQFF

clone_size: .
j_call: TRBJ2-7
v_call: TRBV9
d_call: TRBD1
cdr3_nt: TGTGCCAGCAGCGTAGGGACAGGGGGTTCCTACGAGCAGTACTTC
cdr3_aa: CASSVGTGGSYEQYF

clone_size: few
j_call: TRBJ1-2
v_call: TRBV30
d_call: .
cdr3_nt: TGTGCCGGACAACAGGCGTTCCATGGCTACACCTTC
cdr3_aa: CAGQQAFHGYTF

clone_size: .
j_call: TRBJ2-5
v_call: TRBV18
d_call: TRBD1
cdr3_nt: TGTGCCAGCTCCGGACAGGGGACGGAGGAGACCCAGTACTTC
cdr3_aa: CASSGQGTEETQYF

clone_size: .
j_call: TRBJ2-1
v_call: TRBV4-2
d_call: .
cdr3_nt: TGTGCCAGCAGCCAAGAAGTCTCCGGGGGCTACAATGAGCAGTTCTTC
cdr3_aa: CASSQEVSGGYNEQFF

clone_size: .
j_call: TRBJ2-1
v_call: TRBV5-1
d_call: TRBD2
cdr3_nt: TGCGCCAGCAGGGATACCGGGACTAGCGTCTACAATGAGCAGTTCTTC
cdr3_aa: CASRDTGTSVYNEQFF

clone_size: few
j_call: TRBJ2-2
v_call: TRBV14
d_call: .
cdr3_nt: TGTGCCAGCAGCCGTCAAGGGGCCGGGGAGCTGTTTTTT
cdr3_aa: CASSRQGAGELFF

clone_size: .
j_call: TRBJ2-4
v_call: TRBV2
d_call: .
cdr3_nt: TGTGCCAGCAGTGAAGCGCTTGAGGGCGCCAAAAACATTCAGTACTTC
cdr3_aa: CASSEALEGAKNIQYF

clone_size: .
j_call: TRBJ2-7
v_call: TRBV18
d_call: .
cdr3_nt: TGTGCCAGCTCACCGCACGGCGGCCCCTACGAGCAGTACTTC
cdr3_aa: CASSPHGGPYEQYF

clone_size: .
j_call: TRBJ1-1
v_call: TRBV11-3
d_call: .
cdr3_nt: TGTGCCAGCAGCGACAATACTGAAGCTTTCTTT
cdr3_aa: CASSDNTEAFF

clone_size: .
j_call: TRBJ1-5
v_call: TRBV10-1
d_call: TRBD1
cdr3_nt: TGCGCCAGTATCGATAGTGGGACAGGGAATTTCGGGCAGCCCCAGCATTTT
cdr3_aa: CASIDSGTGNFGQPQHF

clone_size: .
j_call: TRBJ2-1
v_call: TRBV12-5
d_call: .
cdr3_nt: TGTGCTAGTGCCTTCGGACTTTGGGAGCAGTTCTTC
cdr3_aa: CASAFGLWEQFF